The 26 T cell receptor beta chains listed next were all sequenced from one sample in a study of blood T cells in healthy people across ages. Alongside a J-beta primer mix, a sample-barcoded 5' primer served in a second PCR lasting roughly 7 to 11 cycles. MiXCR, applied by TCRdb to the 5' RACE reads, yields one record per CDR3 protein. The sample shows around 1.5 million distinct CDR3 sequences, around 42% of them seen only once. The sample consisted of blood. The receptors come from a woman aged 18-35 years in good health.

Note on this clonotype: This sequence may be a read error, since a much larger clone differs from it by one base. The genes are TRBV29-1 and TRBJ2-5, with TRBD2 matching over 8 bases. With V trimmed by 5 bases and J by 11 bases, 13 bases remained unmatched. Per the germline V gene, CDR1 is SQVTM and CDR2 is ANQGSEA. This CDR3 region has 13 residues. CDR3 DNA: TGCAGCGTTAGAGGCGGGGGGAACAATGAGCAGTACTTC. It is translated as CSVRGGGNNEQYF.

This clonotype occurred a few times. V usage is TRBV5-5 and J usage is TRBJ2-7, with TRBD2 as a possible D gene (5 bases). V was cut by 0 bases and J by 2 bases, with 12 bases left in between. The germline CDR1 and CDR2 sequences are SGHKS and YYEKEE (reference sequence). This CDR3 is built from 15 residues. The CDR3 DNA reads as TGTGCCAGCAGCTTGGCTTCGGGGTTTCCCTACGAGCAGTACTTC. It yields the protein CASSLASGFPYEQYF.

The DNA of the CDR3 is TGTGCCAGCAGTCCGCTTGAAAAACTGTTTTTT. This gives the protein CASSPLEKLFF. This chain links TRBV2 with TRBJ1-4, with D uncertain. V lost 5 bases, J lost 7 bases, and 5 bases lay in between. This CDR3 comprises 11 residues. From germline, CDR1 is SNHLY and CDR2 FYNNEI.

The chain employs TRBV12-3 or TRBV12-4 and TRBJ2-7; D is perhaps TRBD1 (5 bases). The V end lost 3 bases, the J end lost 5 bases, and 11 bases lay between the germline ends. The CDR3 is 13 residues long. In nucleotides, the CDR3 is TGTGCCAGCAGTTTTGGGGCGAGCAACGAGCAGTACTTC. This encodes CASSFGASNEQYF.

The chain links TRBV10-3 to TRBJ2-4; perhaps TRBD1 as D (6 bases). The better agreement between TRBJ2-7 and the DNA end casts doubt on the J call. This CDR3 is built from 14 residues. Germline V gene lookup returns CDR1 ENHRY and CDR2 SYGVKD. The CDR3 is CAISEYTTGREQYF. CDR3 coding DNA: TGTGCCATCAGTGAGTACACAACAGGGCGCGAGCAGTACTTC.

This rearrangement joins TRBV30 to TRBJ2-1; TRBD2 matches 8 bases. The CDR3 has 15 amino acids. The V gene end was trimmed by 3 bases and the J gene end by 13 bases; junction bases not matched to a gene: 17. The germline V gene encodes CDR1 GTSNPN and CDR2 SVGIG (reference sequence). The CDR3, as DNA: TGTGCCTGGAGCCAAGCGGGAGTGGCTGTGGAGACCCAGTTCTTC. This sequence encodes CAWSQAGVAVETQFF.

The gene calls are TRBV4-1 and TRBJ1-2; 7 bases agree with TRBD1. V shed 2 bases, J shed 8 bases, and the junction held 14 bases outside the gene matches. The CDR3 totals 16 residues. The germline V gene has CDR1 MGHRA and CDR2 YSYEKL. CDR3 sequence (DNA): TGCGCCAGCAGCCAACCTAAAAGGGGGCCGGTTAGGGGCTACACCTTC. Translated: CASSQPKRGPVRGYTF.

The V gene is TRBV14, the J gene TRBJ2-1; no clear D. The germline V gene has CDR1 SGHDN and CDR2 FVKESK. The V and J ends lost 6 bases and 5 bases respectively, with 11 bases between them. The CDR3 totals 13 residues. CDR3 in amino acids: CASRGEIHNEQFF. The CDR3, as DNA: TGTGCCAGCAGGGGTGAGATCCACAATGAGCAGTTCTTC.

CDR3 in DNA: TGCAGTCCGGACATAGGCACAGATACGCAGTATTTT. Its protein product is CSPDIGTDTQYF. The rearrangement joins TRBV20-1 to TRBJ2-3; D may be TRBD1 (5 bases). Germline CDR1 reads DFQATT; CDR2 reads SNEGSKA (reference sequence). The CDR3 runs to 12 residues. Trimming shortened V by 8 bases and J by 1 base, and 10 bases separated the two germline ends.

A word on this clonotype: This may be a read error, as it is one base from a much larger clone. The rearrangement uses TRBV18 and TRBJ2-3; TRBD1 aligns across 8 bases. The length of the CDR3 is 13 residues. Germline lookup yields CDR1 KGHSH and CDR2 LQKENI. In nucleotides, the CDR3 is TGTGCCAGCCGACAGGGGATCACAGGTACGCAGTATTTT. Encoded protein: CASRQGITGTQYF. Using reference TRBV18 and TRBJ2-3 for the parts outside the CDR3, the full variable domain is NAGVMQNPRHLVRRRGQEARLRCSPMKGHSHVYWYRQLPEEGLKFMVYLQKENIIDESGMPKERFSAEFPKEGPSILRIQQVVRGDSAAYFCASRQGITGTQYFGPGTRLTVL.

The chain carries TRBV7-8 and TRBJ2-1; 9 bases map to TRBD2. Germline CDR1 and CDR2: SGHVS and FQNEAQ. This CDR3 region has 16 residues. V shed 5 bases, J shed 10 bases, and the junction held 15 bases outside the gene matches. CDR3 DNA sequence: TGTGCCAGCAGCGCCCCTCCGGGACTAGCAGTAGAGGAGCAGTTCTTC. It yields the protein CASSAPPGLAVEEQFF.

The rearrangement links TRBV7-9 to TRBJ2-7; 8 bases agree with TRBD2. Unmatched junction bases numbered 13, after V lost 8 bases and J lost 7 bases. The CDR3 totals 14 residues. Germline V gene sequence: CDR1 SEHNR, CDR2 FQNEAQ (reference sequence). The CDR3 spells CASGTSGSSWEQYF. The CDR3 region has the DNA TGTGCCAGCGGAACAAGCGGGAGCTCCTGGGAGCAGTACTTC.

The rearrangement joins TRBV4-1 to TRBJ2-7, with 7 bases fitting TRBD2. Losses at the gene ends were 2 bases for V and 0 bases for J; bases not matched to a gene: 4. Germline CDR1 MGHRA, CDR2 YSYEKL. The CDR3 length is 15 residues. The CDR3 coding sequence is TGCGCCAGCAGCCAAAGGCTAGCGGTCTCCTACGAGCAGTACTTC. This sequence encodes CASSQRLAVSYEQYF.

The table lists this clonotype with a few counts. The rearrangement uses TRBV18 and TRBJ1-1; unclear D gene. CDR1 and CDR2 from the germline V gene are KGHSH and LQKENI. Trimming took off 3 bases at V and 0 bases at J, with 11 bases between the two ends. The CDR3 runs 15 residues. CDR3: CASSPPRAMNTEAFF. DNA of the CDR3: TGTGCCAGCTCACCCCCGCGGGCGATGAACACTGAAGCTTTCTTT.

This chain links TRBV28 with TRBJ2-7; 7 bases fit TRBD1. This CDR3 is built from 15 residues. Per the germline V gene, CDR1 is MDHEN and CDR2 is SYDVKM. V was clipped by 4 bases and J by 3 bases; unmatched bases: 9. CDR3 bases: TGTGCCAGCAGTTCCCCTTCGACAGGGCACTACGAGCAGTACTTC. Encoded protein: CASSSPSTGHYEQYF.

V usage is TRBV7-9 and J usage is TRBJ2-3; the D is unclear. Trimming shortened V by 3 bases and J by 0 bases, and 13 bases separated the two germline ends. The CDR3 covers 16 residues. CDR1 is SEHNR, CDR2 FQNEAQ, per germline (reference sequence). The CDR3 region is CASSFTTSPSTDTQYF. Written as DNA, the CDR3 is TGTGCCAGCAGCTTCACAACATCGCCTAGCACAGATACGCAGTATTTT.

The chain joins TRBV5-1 to TRBJ1-6; D gene ambiguous. This CDR3 is 14 amino acids long. Trimming took off 5 bases at V and 6 bases at J, with 12 bases between the two ends. CDR1 is SGHRS and CDR2 is YFSETQ in the germline V gene. CDR3 protein: CASSYGIRNSPLHF. The CDR3 DNA follows: TGCGCCAGCAGTTATGGGATTCGTAATTCACCCCTCCACTTT.

This chain links TRBV5-1 with TRBJ1-1; TRBD1 might be the D (5 bases). The length of the CDR3 is 15 residues. Germline V CDR1 and CDR2: SGHRS, YFSETQ. The V end lost 4 bases, the J end lost 1 base, and 14 bases lay between the germline ends. This CDR3 is CASSPKGVGNTEAFF. CDR3 nucleotides: TGCGCCAGCAGCCCCAAAGGGGTGGGGAACACTGAAGCTTTCTTT.

This clonotype appeared a few times. The V gene is TRBV11-1, the J gene TRBJ2-3; 8 nucleotides line up with TRBD1. V was clipped by 4 bases and J by 4 bases; unmatched bases: 10. Germline lookup yields CDR1 SGHAT and CDR2 FQDESV (reference sequence). The CDR3 has 16 amino acids. Here the CDR3 reads CASSYQTGASADTQYF. CDR3 coding DNA: TGTGCCAGCAGCTACCAGACAGGGGCTAGCGCAGATACGCAGTATTTT.

This clonotype has just one count. The J gene is TRBJ1-4, the V gene TRBV6-1, with 11 bases aligning to TRBD1. The CDR3 totals 16 residues. Germline lookup yields CDR1 MNHNS and CDR2 SASEGT. V lost 3 bases, J lost 10 bases, and 10 bases stayed unmatched. CDR3 bases: TGTGCCAGCAGTGACAATTCCGGGACAGGGGGGAGAAAACTGTTTTTT. Protein: CASSDNSGTGGRKLFF.

This clonotype was picked up one time. The rearrangement joins TRBV20-1 to TRBJ1-1; tentative D call: TRBD1 (5 bases). CDR3 size: 13 residues. Germline lookup yields CDR1 DFQATT and CDR2 SNEGSKA (reference sequence). V was shortened by 3 bases and J by 2 bases, with 10 bases between the two germline ends. CDR3 sequence (DNA): TGCAGTGCTAGTGAGGGACCCAACACTGAAGCTTTCTTT. This gives the protein CSASEGPNTEAFF.

The V gene is TRBV3-1, the J gene TRBJ2-1; TRBD2 is a possible D gene (6 bases). This CDR3 spans 17 amino acids. V dropped 1 base and J dropped 2 bases, with 15 bases sitting between them. Germline V gene sequence: CDR1 LGHDT, CDR2 YNNKEL (reference sequence). This CDR3 is CASSQVLREFPYNEQFF. For the CDR3, the DNA is TGTGCCAGCAGCCAAGTTTTACGGGAGTTCCCCTACAATGAGCAGTTCTTC.

The sample holds many counts of this clonotype. J is TRBJ2-7 and V is TRBV12-3 or TRBV12-4; D remains ambiguous. The V end was cut by 5 bases, the J end by 3 bases, with 11 bases between. CDR3 length: 13 amino acids. The CDR3 is CASSVSHSYEQYF. CDR3 in DNA: TGTGCCAGCAGTGTATCTCACAGCTACGAGCAGTACTTC.

As regards this clonotype: This sequence may be a read error, since a much larger clone differs from it by one base. CDR3 in DNA: TGTGCCATCAGTGAGTCTCAAAGGGCTAGTGAGCAGTACTTC. Encoded protein: CAISESQRASEQYF. The gene calls are TRBV10-3 and TRBJ2-7; unclear D gene. V was cut by 0 bases and J by 7 bases, with 13 bases left in between. The CDR3 spans 14 residues. Germline CDR1 and CDR2: ENHRY and SYGVKD.

This clonotype was observed at least ten times. The gene calls are TRBV3-1 and TRBJ2-3; D gene ambiguous. Germline V gene sequence: CDR1 LGHDT, CDR2 YNNKEL (reference sequence). The CDR3 covers 12 residues. The germline V and J ends were trimmed by 1 base and 6 bases, with 5 bases remaining between them. DNA for the CDR3: TGTGCCAGCAGCCAAGTTGCTGATACGCAGTATTTT. It codes for CASSQVADTQYF.

The CDR3 sequence is CASSPGTKGYTF. The CDR3 coding sequence is TGTGCCAGCAGCCCAGGGACAAAAGGCTACACCTTC. V gene TRBV7-9 combines with J gene TRBJ1-2; D perhaps matches TRBD1 (6 bases). This CDR3 has 12 amino acids. V gave up 5 bases and J gave up 8 bases, with 12 bases separating them. Per germline, CDR1 SEHNR and CDR2 FQNEAQ (reference sequence).